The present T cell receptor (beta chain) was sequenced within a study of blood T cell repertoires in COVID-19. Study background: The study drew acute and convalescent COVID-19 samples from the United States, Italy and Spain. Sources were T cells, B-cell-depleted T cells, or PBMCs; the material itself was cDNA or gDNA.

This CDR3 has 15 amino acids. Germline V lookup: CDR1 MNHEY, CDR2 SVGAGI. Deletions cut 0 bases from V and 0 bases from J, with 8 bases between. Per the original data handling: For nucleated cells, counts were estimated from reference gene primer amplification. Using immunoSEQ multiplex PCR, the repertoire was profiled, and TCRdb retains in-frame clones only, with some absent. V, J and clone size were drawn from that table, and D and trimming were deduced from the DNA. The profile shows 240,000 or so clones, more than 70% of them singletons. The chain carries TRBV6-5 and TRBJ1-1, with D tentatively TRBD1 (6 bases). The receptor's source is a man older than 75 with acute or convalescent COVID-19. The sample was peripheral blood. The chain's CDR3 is CASSYSGGLNTEAFF. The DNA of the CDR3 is TGTGCCAGCAGTTACTCGGGGGGGCTGAACACTGAAGCTTTCTTT.